The 30 T cell receptor beta chains below come from one sample, sequenced in a study of blood T cells in healthy people across ages. With a J-beta primer mix and a sample-barcoded 5' primer, a second PCR ran about 6 to 11 cycles. One entry per CDR3 protein, called by TCRdb with MiXCR from the 5' RACE reads. The data contain 750,000 to 1,000,000 distinct CDR3 sequences, 25% to 30% of them singletons. These same records also appear under a second study, on T cells of mothers and their children.

Sequencing was carried out using blood. The origin of the receptors is a woman in her 40s in good health.

Turning to this clonotype: This may be a read error: a much more frequent sequence differs by one nucleotide. The rearrangement joins TRBV7-2 to TRBJ1-2; D unresolved. Per germline, CDR1 SGHTA and CDR2 FQGNSA. This CDR3 has 14 residues. The CDR3 nucleotides read TGTGTCAGCAGCTTAGTCTCCGGTAACTATGGCTACACCTTC. It translates to CVSSLVSGNYGYTF.

This clonotype was counted between two and nine times. The gene calls are TRBV20-1 and TRBJ1-5, with no clear D. V was clipped by 0 bases and J by 5 bases, with 8 bases between them. Per germline, CDR1 DFQATT and CDR2 SNEGSKA (reference sequence). The CDR3 spans 13 residues. The CDR3 region is CSAREEVDQPQHF. CDR3 sequence (DNA): TGCAGTGCTAGAGAGGAGGTTGATCAGCCCCAGCATTTT.

On this clonotype itself: A much larger clone lies a single base off, so this may be a read error. The chain is built from TRBV20-1 and TRBJ2-1; possibly TRBD2 for D (6 bases). The DNA end lines up better with TRBJ2-7; the J call may be wrong. The CDR3 covers 14 residues. From germline, CDR1 is DFQATT and CDR2 SNEGSKA (reference sequence). CDR3 DNA sequence: TGCAGTGCCAAACGGGGGAGATTCTACAATGAGCAGTACTTC. Its translation: CSAKRGRFYNEQYF.

This clonotype was detected many times. The chain recombines TRBV7-9 with TRBJ2-5; the D is unclear. Germline CDR1 SEHNR, CDR2 FQNEAQ (reference sequence). Deletions cut 5 bases from V and 0 bases from J, with 10 bases between. The CDR3 has 14 amino acids. The CDR3 reads CASSGRTYQETQYF. The CDR3 nucleotides read TGTGCCAGCAGCGGGCGGACGTACCAAGAGACCCAGTACTTC.

V and J are TRBV12-3 or TRBV12-4 and TRBJ1-1; D call uncertain. The CDR3 runs 12 residues. V lost 5 bases to trimming and J lost 9 bases, with 13 bases between them. CDR3 coding DNA: TGTGCCAGCAGTCCTGGACCTATACAAGCTTTCTTT. Amino acid sequence: CASSPGPIQAFF.

V usage is TRBV11-2 and J usage is TRBJ1-1, with D possibly matching TRBD1 (6 bases). Per the germline V gene, CDR1 is SGHAT and CDR2 is FQNNGV. Trimming pared 4 bases from V and 4 bases from J, leaving 19 bases between. There are 16 residues in the CDR3. CDR3 nucleotide sequence: TGTGCCAGCAGCTCCACCAGCACTGGGGGCTTCACTGAAGCTTTCTTT. Its protein product is CASSSTSTGGFTEAFF.

At least ten counts were recorded for this clonotype. The chain employs TRBV20-1 and TRBJ2-7; TRBD1 agrees at 10 bases. The CDR3 length is 15 residues. With V trimmed by 0 bases and J by 6 bases, 8 bases remained unmatched. Per the germline V gene, CDR1 is DFQATT and CDR2 is SNEGSKA (reference sequence). The CDR3 bases are TGCAGTGCTAGAGATAGACAGGGGGCATCCGGCGAGCAGTACTTC. It yields the protein CSARDRQGASGEQYF.

This clonotype came up a few times. CDR3 nucleotides: TGTGCCAGCCGTCCACCGGGGACGCAAGAGACCCAGTACTTC. Its protein product is CASRPPGTQETQYF. The rearrangement links TRBV28 to TRBJ2-5; either TRBD1 or TRBD2 may fit D (5 bases each). Trimming cost V 8 bases and J 2 bases, with 15 bases left between them. Germline V CDR1 and CDR2: MDHEN, SYDVKM. CDR3 length equals 14 residues.

This clonotype showed up just a few times. J is TRBJ2-7 and V is TRBV7-2, with 8 bases lining up with TRBD1. The ends lost 6 bases at V and 4 bases at J; junction bases unmatched: 11. Germline values: CDR1 SGHTA, CDR2 FQGNSA. The CDR3 extends over 15 amino acids. Here the CDR3 DNA reads TGTGCCAGCAGTCGAGTCGGGACAGGATTTTACGAGCAGTACTTC. This sequence encodes CASSRVGTGFYEQYF.

This clonotype was seen only a few times. J is TRBJ2-5 and V is TRBV28; 14 bases line up with TRBD2. This CDR3 contains 17 residues. J gave up 4 bases and V 3 bases, and 7 bases lay outside the gene matches. Germline CDR1 is MDHEN and CDR2 is SYDVKM. The CDR3 coding sequence is TGTGCCAGCAGTTTCCGACTAGCGGGGGGGCTTGGAGAGACCCAGTACTTC. Protein: CASSFRLAGGLGETQYF. Supplemented by reference TRBV28 and TRBJ2-5, the full variable domain reads DVKVTQSSRYLVKRTGEKVFLECVQDMDHENMFWYRQDPGLGLRLIYFSYDVKMKEKGDIPEGYSVSREKKERFSLILESASTNQTSMYLCASSFRLAGGLGETQYFGPGTRLLVL.

The chain is built from TRBV28 and TRBJ2-4, with D tentatively TRBD2 (7 bases). The V and J ends lost 8 bases and 3 bases respectively, with 11 bases between them. The CDR3 extends over 13 amino acids. The V gene's germline CDR1 is MDHEN and CDR2 SYDVKM. DNA for the CDR3: TGTGCCAGCGGCGGGGGCGGCAAAAACATTCAGTACTTC. It codes for CASGGGGKNIQYF.

The chain employs TRBV6-4 and TRBJ2-7; D may be TRBD2 (7 bases). The CDR3 is 15 amino acids. The germline CDR1 and CDR2 sequences are MRHNA and SNTAGT. V was pared by 2 bases and J by 9 bases, with 20 bases between. CDR3: CASSDGGASTDMQYF. CDR3 in DNA: TGTGCCAGCAGTGACGGGGGGGCTAGCACAGATATGCAGTACTTC.

This clonotype was seen more than once but under ten times. This chain connects TRBV27 to TRBJ2-3, with D unresolved. The CDR3 runs 13 residues. Germline lookup yields CDR1 MNHEY and CDR2 SMNVEV (reference sequence). Trimming stripped 5 bases from V and 13 bases from J, with 19 bases between. CDR3 residues: CASSVRAKYLEYF. The CDR3 DNA reads TGTGCCAGCAGTGTCCGGGCCAAATATCTGGAGTATTTT.

This clonotype has a handful of counts. The chain uses TRBV5-6 and TRBJ1-2; D gene unclear. Germline-derived CDR1 and CDR2 are SGHDT and YYEEEE. Trimming pared 3 bases from V and 5 bases from J, leaving 20 bases between. The CDR3 sequence is 16 residues long. CDR3: CASSWEDGLLIYGYTF. The CDR3 DNA sequence: TGTGCCAGCAGCTGGGAGGACGGCCTACTCATATATGGCTACACCTTC.

This clonotype has just a few counts. The rearrangement links TRBV7-9 to TRBJ2-7, with a weak D call TRBD1 (5 bases). The V gene lost 5 bases and the J gene lost 7 bases, with 21 bases spanning the gap. The germline V gene has CDR1 SEHNR and CDR2 FQNEAQ (reference sequence). This CDR3 is built from 15 residues. The DNA of the CDR3 is TGTGCCAGCAGCCGTCTTACCCGACAGTACAATGAGCAGTACTTC. This encodes CASSRLTRQYNEQYF.

V usage is TRBV12-3 or TRBV12-4 and J usage is TRBJ1-3; D possibly corresponds to TRBD1 (5 bases). The germline V and J ends were trimmed by 6 bases and 4 bases, with 13 bases remaining between them. The CDR3 has 14 residues. As DNA, the CDR3 is TGTGCCAGCAGCTTTGGAGACAGAGGAAACACCATATATTTT. Protein product: CASSFGDRGNTIYF.

Comment on this clonotype: A clone one base away is much larger, so this may be a read error. This chain connects TRBV27 to TRBJ1-2, with D perhaps TRBD1 (5 bases). Germline V CDR1 and CDR2: MNHEY, SMNVEV (reference sequence). CDR3 length: 14 amino acids. This CDR3 is CASRLSGGVEGYTF. The CDR3 DNA reads TGTGCCAGCAGGTTATCGGGGGGGGTAGAGGGCTACACCTTC.

This clonotype was picked up many times. V usage is TRBV27 and J usage is TRBJ1-4; 10 bases are a match to TRBD1. V gave up 6 bases and J gave up 12 bases; unmatched junction bases: 13. This CDR3 region has 15 residues. Germline V gives CDR1 MNHEY, CDR2 SMNVEV (reference sequence). CDR3 nucleotides: TGTGCCAGCAGATCACCTCAGGGGACAGGGGAGGAACTGTTTTTT. It encodes CASRSPQGTGEELFF.

The chain couples TRBV18 to TRBJ2-5, with unresolved D. CDR1 is KGHSH and CDR2 is LQKENI in the germline V gene. V lost 3 bases and J 0 bases, leaving 11 bases between the germline ends. The CDR3 length is 15 residues. The chain's CDR3 is CASSPSSEYQETQYF. CDR3 bases: TGTGCCAGCTCACCGTCGTCTGAGTACCAAGAGACCCAGTACTTC. The variable domain in full, completed from reference TRBV18 and TRBJ2-5, reads NAGVMQNPRHLVRRRGQEARLRCSPMKGHSHVYWYRQLPEEGLKFMVYLQKENIIDESGMPKERFSAEFPKEGPSILRIQQVVRGDSAAYFCASSPSSEYQETQYFGPGTRLLVL.

This clonotype was picked up many times. The rearrangement joins TRBV5-1 to TRBJ1-2; maybe TRBD1 (6 bases). CDR1 is SGHRS and CDR2 is YFSETQ in the germline V gene. The CDR3 is 15 amino acids. V gave up 0 bases and J gave up 0 bases, with 9 bases separating them. CDR3 nucleotide sequence: TGCGCCAGCAGCTTGGCAGGGGATGCTAACTATGGCTACACCTTC. Protein product: CASSLAGDANYGYTF.

This clonotype turned up a few times. The CDR3 region has the DNA TGCAGTGCTAGAGAAGGGATAGGGACCGGGGGAAGGTTCTTC. This gives the protein CSAREGIGTGGRFF. V gene TRBV20-1 combines with J gene TRBJ2-1, with TRBD2 as a possible D gene (6 bases). The V gene's germline CDR1 is DFQATT and CDR2 SNEGSKA (reference sequence). This CDR3 is 14 amino acids long. The V end was cut by 0 bases, the J end by 15 bases, with 21 bases between.

The chain uses TRBV6-2 or TRBV6-3 and TRBJ2-4; D perhaps matches TRBD2 (6 bases). The CDR3 is made up of 15 amino acids. Trimming shortened V by 2 bases and J by 13 bases, and 21 bases separated the two germline ends. CDR1 MNHEY and CDR2 SVGEGT come from the germline V gene. In DNA, the CDR3 is TGTGCCAGCAGTTACACAACAACTAGCCTCAAGGAGCAGTACTTC. Translating it yields CASSYTTTSLKEQYF.

As to this clonotype: One end of the junction does not line up with germline, which may come from a read error. The rearrangement uses TRBV10-3 and TRBJ2-7, with 12 bases matching TRBD1. The CDR3 runs to 15 residues. Germline V lookup: CDR1 ENHRY, CDR2 SYGVKD. For the CDR3, the DNA is TGTGCCATCAGGGGGACAGGGGGCTTCTCCTACGGGCAGTACTTC. Translated: CAIRGTGGFSYGQYF.

This clonotype was recorded a few times. The chain couples TRBV20-1 to TRBJ1-5; D might be TRBD1 (6 bases). Germline CDR1 reads DFQATT; CDR2 reads SNEGSKA (reference sequence). V shed 2 bases and J shed 0 bases, with 14 bases lying between them. The CDR3 covers 16 residues. This CDR3 reads CSARYQGRNSNQPQHF. The CDR3 bases are TGCAGTGCTAGATACCAGGGGAGGAATAGCAATCAGCCCCAGCATTTT.

This rearrangement joins TRBV28 to TRBJ2-3; 7 bases match TRBD2. Per germline, CDR1 MDHEN and CDR2 SYDVKM. V shed 6 bases and J 0 bases; nucleotides not matched to a gene: 15. The CDR3 contains 18 residues. The DNA of the CDR3 is TGTGCCAGCAGCCAAGAGGGGAGGGACGCAACTAGCACAGATACGCAGTATTTT. Translation: CASSQEGRDATSTDTQYF.

This clonotype was counted a single time. CDR3 sequence reads: CASTGSRWYNEQYF. In DNA form, the CDR3 reads TGTGCCAGCACGGGCAGCCGATGGTACAATGAGCAGTACTTC. The chain carries TRBV6-2 or TRBV6-3 and TRBJ2-4; no clear D. The germline V and J ends were trimmed by 7 bases and 13 bases, with 23 bases remaining between them. Per germline, CDR1 MNHEY and CDR2 SVGEGT. This CDR3 is 14 amino acids long.

This clonotype was seen at least ten times. This rearrangement joins TRBV7-8 to TRBJ2-1; D might be TRBD1 (5 bases). This CDR3 is built from 15 residues. Per the germline V gene, CDR1 is SGHVS and CDR2 is FQNEAQ. V shed 5 bases and J shed 5 bases, with 16 bases lying between them. The CDR3 coding sequence is TGTGCCAGCAGCCCCTCCCCAGGACAAAACAATGAGCAGTTCTTC. It encodes CASSPSPGQNNEQFF.

The table lists this clonotype with many counts. The chain combines TRBV12-3 or TRBV12-4 with TRBJ2-3; TRBD2 agrees at 9 bases. This CDR3 contains 14 residues. Trimming cost V 6 bases and J 2 bases; bases outside gene matches: 3. This CDR3 is CASSQRGDTDTQYF. The CDR3 DNA follows: TGTGCCAGCAGCCAGCGGGGGGACACAGATACGCAGTATTTT.

This clonotype appeared once. CDR3 DNA: TGTGCCAGCAGTTTCGCCGGGACTGGCACCGGGGAGCTGTTTTTT. Translating it yields CASSFAGTGTGELFF. V is TRBV6-2 or TRBV6-3 and J is TRBJ2-2; D may be TRBD2 (6 bases). CDR1 is MNHEY, CDR2 SVGEGT, per germline. CDR3 length: 15 residues. The V end was cut by 4 bases, the J end by 4 bases, with 13 bases between.

The V gene is TRBV28, the J gene TRBJ1-4; 7 bases are a match to TRBD1. V lost 1 base, J lost 1 base, and 3 bases stayed unmatched. Germline V CDR1 and CDR2: MDHEN, SYDVKM. CDR3 length: 16 residues. The CDR3 reads CASSLFQGGTNEKLFF. The CDR3 DNA sequence: TGTGCCAGCAGTTTATTCCAGGGGGGAACTAATGAAAAACTGTTTTTT.